This section outlines one TCR beta chain sequence together with its context. V trimming: 5 bases; J trimming: 6 bases; junction bases outside the gene matches: 7. The CDR3 is made up of 14 amino acids. Germline V lookup: CDR1 SGHRS, CDR2 YFSETQ. This sample was taken from a study of T-cell reconstitution after alpha-beta-depleted transplantation in children. Unique molecular identifiers featured in how the TCRbeta library was prepared. MiXCR, applied by TCRdb to the PCR reads, yields one record per CDR3 protein. The data show about 540,000 distinct CDR3 sequences, around 20% seen once. The chain uses TRBV5-1 and TRBJ2-2; the match to TRBD2 covers 7 bases. The specimen was PBMCs from the stem cell graft donor, collected from the stem cell graft. This clonotype was sampled from a human donor who donated a stem cell graft to a child with acute lymphoblastic leukemia. CDR3 DNA sequence: TGCGCCAGCAGTCTACCCGGGGGGTCCGGGGAGCTGTTTTTT. As protein: CASSLPGGSGELFF. Full variable domain (rest looked up from reference TRBV5-1 and TRBJ2-2): KAGVTQTPRYLIKTRGQQVTLSCSPISGHRSVSWYQQTPGQGLQFLFEYFSETQRNKGNFPGRFSGRQFSNSRSEMNVSTLELGDSALYLCASSLPGGSGELFFGEGSRLTVL.